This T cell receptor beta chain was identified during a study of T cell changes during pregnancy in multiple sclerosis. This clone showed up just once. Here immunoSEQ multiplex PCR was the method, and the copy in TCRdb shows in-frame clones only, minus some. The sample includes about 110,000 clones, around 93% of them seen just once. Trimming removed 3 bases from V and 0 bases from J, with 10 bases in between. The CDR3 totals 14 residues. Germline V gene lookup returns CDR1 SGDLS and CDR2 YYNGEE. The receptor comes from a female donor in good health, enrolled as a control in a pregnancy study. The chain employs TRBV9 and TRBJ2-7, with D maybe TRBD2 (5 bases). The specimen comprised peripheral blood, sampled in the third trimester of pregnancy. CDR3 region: CASSERSYSYEQYF. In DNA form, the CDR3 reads TGTGCCAGCAGCGAGCGGTCTTACTCCTACGAGCAGTACTTC.